This TCR beta chain was obtained from a study of vaccination effects on CD4 cells after COVID-19. This clone was recorded a few times. The antigen remains unidentified. ViraFEST used viral peptide pools to expand antigen-specific CD4+ T cells before sequencing. Culture proceeded for 10 days, and CD4+ T cells were then isolated. Infection with SARS-CoV-2 occurred in the person between March and December 2020, and PCR confirmed it. Sequencing used immunoSEQ multiplex PCR; TCRdb keeps in-frame clones, though not all of them. The data contain about 19,000 clones, roughly four fifths of them singletons. The CDR3 is 19 amino acids. V lost 1 base and J lost 5, with 24 bases in between. CDR1 and CDR2 (germline): MGHRA, YSYEKL.

This TCR was sampled from a human donor who had a prior SARS-CoV-2 infection. This chain connects TRBV4-1 to TRBJ2-1; D possibly corresponds to TRBD2 (6 bases). The input for sequencing was CD4+ T cells from PBMCs cultured with SARS-CoV-2 spike peptides, taken before COVID-19 vaccination. The CDR3 region has the DNA TGCGCCAGCAGCCAAGGCCCACCGGGACTCCAAACCCCGAACAATGAGCAGTTCTTC. Translating it yields CASSQGPPGLQTPNNEQFF.